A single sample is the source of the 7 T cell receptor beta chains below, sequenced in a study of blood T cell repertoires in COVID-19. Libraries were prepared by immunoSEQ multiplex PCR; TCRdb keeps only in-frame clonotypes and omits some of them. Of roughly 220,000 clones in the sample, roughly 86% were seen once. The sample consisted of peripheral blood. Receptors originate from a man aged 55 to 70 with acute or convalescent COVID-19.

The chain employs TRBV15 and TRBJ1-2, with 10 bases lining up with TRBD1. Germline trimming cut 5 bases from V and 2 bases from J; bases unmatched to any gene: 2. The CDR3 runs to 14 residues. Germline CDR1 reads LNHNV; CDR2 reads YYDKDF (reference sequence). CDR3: CATSPGQGNYGYTF. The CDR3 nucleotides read TGTGCCACCAGCCCGGGACAGGGGAACTATGGCTACACCTTC.

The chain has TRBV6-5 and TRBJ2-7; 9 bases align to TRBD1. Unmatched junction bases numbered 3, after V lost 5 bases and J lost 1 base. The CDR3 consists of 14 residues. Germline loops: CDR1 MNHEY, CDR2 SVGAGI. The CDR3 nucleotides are TGTGCCAGCAGTCCGACAGGGGGGTCCTACGAGCAGTACTTC. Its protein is CASSPTGGSYEQYF.

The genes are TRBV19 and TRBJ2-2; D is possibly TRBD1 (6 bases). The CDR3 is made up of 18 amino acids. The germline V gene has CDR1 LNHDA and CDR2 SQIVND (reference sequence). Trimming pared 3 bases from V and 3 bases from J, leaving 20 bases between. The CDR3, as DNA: TGTGCCAGTAGTATTTTCGGGACACGGGTGGGGGACACCGGGGAGCTGTTTTTT. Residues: CASSIFGTRVGDTGELFF.

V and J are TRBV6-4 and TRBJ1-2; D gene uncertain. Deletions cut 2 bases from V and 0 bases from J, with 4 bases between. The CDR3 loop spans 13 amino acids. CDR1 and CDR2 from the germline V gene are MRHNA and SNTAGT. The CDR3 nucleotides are TGTGCCAGCAGTGACAGCCCTAACTATGGCTACACCTTC. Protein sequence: CASSDSPNYGYTF.

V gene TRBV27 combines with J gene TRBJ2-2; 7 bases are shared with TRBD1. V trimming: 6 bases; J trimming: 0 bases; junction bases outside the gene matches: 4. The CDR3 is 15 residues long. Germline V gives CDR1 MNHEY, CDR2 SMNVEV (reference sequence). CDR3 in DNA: TGTGCCAGCAGGGGGACAGCTCCGAACACCGGGGAGCTGTTTTTT. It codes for CASRGTAPNTGELFF.

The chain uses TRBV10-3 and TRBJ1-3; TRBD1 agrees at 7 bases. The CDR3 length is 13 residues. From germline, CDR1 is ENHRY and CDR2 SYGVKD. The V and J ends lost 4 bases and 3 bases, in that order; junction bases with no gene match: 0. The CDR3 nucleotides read TGTGCCATCAGTGGACAGGGTGGAAACACCATATATTTT. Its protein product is CAISGQGGNTIYF.

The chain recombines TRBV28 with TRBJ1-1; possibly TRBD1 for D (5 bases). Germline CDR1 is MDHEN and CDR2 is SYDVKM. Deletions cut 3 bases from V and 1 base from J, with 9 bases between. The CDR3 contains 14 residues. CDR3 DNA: TGTGCCAGCAGTTTGGGGGGACCGAACACTGAAGCTTTCTTT. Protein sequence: CASSLGGPNTEAFF.